The 8 T cell receptor beta chains presented below share a single source sample, sequenced in a study of T cell clonotyping in hematopoietic cell transplantation. Time point denoted: recipient sample about 28 days before transplant, after cytoreduction. Generated by immunoSEQ multiplex PCR, the TCRdb table keeps only in-frame clones and is missing some. The sample has around 16,000 clones; just over 90% are singletons. Sample: peripheral blood mononuclear cells, taken before stem cell transplant. These TCRs come from a man aged 18 to 30 with biphenotypic leukemia. Some clones in this sample may be carry-over from other donors' samples.

CDR3 nucleotides: TGTGCCATCTCGTCTTCGGCGAACTATGGCTACACCTTC. The encoded protein is CAISSSANYGYTF. This rearrangement joins TRBV10-3 to TRBJ1-2; D call uncertain. The CDR3 is 13 residues long. The germline gives CDR1 ENHRY, CDR2 SYGVKD. V lost 8 bases and J lost 2, with 12 bases in between.

V is TRBV5-6 and J is TRBJ2-1, with 10 bases that match TRBD2. This CDR3 contains 15 residues. J was trimmed by 4 bases and V by 1 base; bases with no gene match: 2. Germline-derived CDR1 and CDR2 are SGHDT and YYEEEE. In nucleotides, the CDR3 is TGTGCCAGCAGCTTGACTAGCGGGGATTACAATGAGCAGTTCTTC. Translated, it gives CASSLTSGDYNEQFF.

The chain couples TRBV6-4 to TRBJ2-6, with D perhaps TRBD1 (5 bases). The germline V gene has CDR1 MRHNA and CDR2 SNTAGT. CDR3 length equals 14 residues. V was shortened by 3 bases and J by 3 bases, with 6 bases between the two germline ends. CDR3 DNA: TGTGCCAGCAGTGAAGGGGATGGGGCCAACGTCCTGACTTTC. It specifies CASSEGDGANVLTF.

In the case of this clone: Additional DNA sequences in this sample encode the identical CDR3. The rearrangement uses TRBV5-6 and TRBJ1-1, with D maybe TRBD1 (5 bases). Germline lookup yields CDR1 SGHDT and CDR2 YYEEEE. Trimming cost V 1 base and J 4 bases, with 5 bases left between them. The CDR3 is 12 amino acids. CDR3 sequence (DNA): TGTGCCAGCAGCTTGAGGGGCACTGAAGCTTTCTTT. Its translation is CASSLRGTEAFF.

J is TRBJ2-7 and V is TRBV5-6, with TRBD1 matching 10 bases. Per germline, CDR1 SGHDT and CDR2 YYEEEE. The ends lost 4 bases at V and 4 bases at J; junction bases unmatched: 8. This CDR3 has 15 amino acids. The CDR3, as DNA: TGTGCCAGCAGCCCCGGACAGGGGGATGGGTACGAGCAGTACTTC. Its protein product is CASSPGQGDGYEQYF.

The rearrangement links TRBV30 to TRBJ2-3; D is ambiguous. Germline-derived CDR1 and CDR2 are GTSNPN and SVGIG (reference sequence). Trimming took off 3 bases at V and 0 bases at J, with 7 bases between the two ends. This CDR3 has 13 residues. In DNA, the CDR3 is TGTGCCTGGAGACTGGCTAGCACAGATACGCAGTATTTT. Translating gives CAWRLASTDTQYF.

This chain uses TRBV5-1 with TRBJ1-1; 7 bases are a match to TRBD1. The germline V gene encodes CDR1 SGHRS and CDR2 YFSETQ. The ends lost 2 bases at V and 4 bases at J; junction bases unmatched: 8. CDR3 length: 15 amino acids. CDR3 coding DNA: TGCGCCAGCAGCTTACAGGGGATGGGGACCACTGAAGCTTTCTTT. Its protein is CASSLQGMGTTEAFF.

The chain uses TRBV27 and TRBJ1-2; the D is unclear. Trimming removed 5 bases at V and 4 bases at J, with 11 bases between. Germline CDR1 and CDR2: MNHEY and SMNVEV (reference sequence). This CDR3 contains 13 residues. CDR3 bases: TGTGCCAGCAGTCCAGAGGAAGGCTATGGCTACACCTTC. Encoded protein: CASSPEEGYGYTF.